These 21 T cell receptor beta chains share one sample of origin, sequenced in a study of human T cells and chemical hapten exposure. TCRdb redid the calling of the RACE reads with MiXCR, one entry per CDR3 protein. Here the sample spans approximately 92,000 distinct CDR3 sequences, over 10% being singletons. Time point indicated: patch test 2, 6 weeks after DPC sensitization. As for treatment: therapeutic diphenylcyclopropenone sensitization with weekly scalp DPC. The material was whole blood, obtained in connection with sensitization to the hapten diphenylcyclopropenone (DPC). These receptors all stem from a woman in her thirties or forties with alopecia areata. Some clones in this sample may be carry-over from other donors' samples.

There are many counts of this clonotype. The chain uses TRBV24-1 and TRBJ2-2; a possible D gene is TRBD2 (5 bases). CDR3 size: 13 residues. V lost 7 bases to trimming and J lost 4 bases, with 9 bases between them. CDR1 and CDR2 (germline): KGHDR, SFDVKD. The CDR3, as DNA: TGTGCCACCAGCCCCCGGGGCACCGGGGAGCTGTTTTTT. Translating gives CATSPRGTGELFF.

This clonotype was found many times. The chain combines TRBV18 with TRBJ1-2; D is possibly TRBD1 (5 bases). The germline V gene encodes CDR1 KGHSH and CDR2 LQKENI. Trimming removed 10 bases at V and 3 bases at J, with 18 bases between. This CDR3 has 14 amino acids. The CDR3 region is CATVRQTSDYGYTF. CDR3 coding DNA: TGTGCCACCGTTCGACAGACAAGTGACTATGGCTACACCTTC. Full variable domain (missing parts from reference TRBV18 and TRBJ1-2): NAGVMQNPRHLVRRRGQEARLRCSPMKGHSHVYWYRQLPEEGLKFMVYLQKENIIDESGMPKERFSAEFPKEGPSILRIQQVVRGDSAAYFCATVRQTSDYGYTFGSGTRLTVV.

This clonotype was seen many times. The CDR3 here is CASVDLMEPQHF. The CDR3 nucleotides are TGTGCCAGCGTCGACTTGATGGAGCCCCAGCATTTT. This chain connects TRBV28 to TRBJ1-5; D is ambiguous. Between the trimmed V and J ends, which lost 8 bases and 8 bases, there was a span of 13 bases. The CDR3 has 12 residues. Germline V gene lookup returns CDR1 MDHEN and CDR2 SYDVKM.

The V gene is TRBV25-1, the J gene TRBJ2-5; maybe TRBD1 (5 bases). V lost 4 bases and J lost 1, with 13 bases in between. Germline CDR1 is MGHDK and CDR2 is SYGVNS. CDR3 length: 15 residues. Written as DNA, the CDR3 is TGTGCCAGCAGTGCCCCCCCTGGGGCCCAAGAGACCCAGTACTTC. Encoded protein: CASSAPPGAQETQYF.

In this sample, this clonotype turned up many times. The rearrangement uses TRBV7-3 and TRBJ2-5; perhaps TRBD2 as D (6 bases). V dropped 0 bases and J dropped 5 bases, with 22 bases sitting between them. CDR1 is SGHTA and CDR2 is FQGTGA in the germline V gene. The CDR3 covers 18 residues. CDR3 sequence: CASSLTFMGLQGGETQYF. The DNA of the CDR3 is TGTGCCAGCAGCTTAACGTTTATGGGACTTCAGGGCGGGGAGACCCAGTACTTC.

At least ten counts were recorded for this clonotype. This chain connects TRBV11-2 to TRBJ1-2, with D perhaps TRBD1 (6 bases). The CDR3 totals 16 residues. The V gene lost 5 bases and the J gene lost 4 bases, with 20 bases spanning the gap. Germline V gene data show CDR1 as SGHAT and CDR2 as FQNNGV. The CDR3 coding sequence is TGTGCCAGCAGCCTAGCCGGGGGCTCTTCGGTCTATGGCTACACCTTC. This codes for CASSLAGGSSVYGYTF. Drawing the rest from reference TRBV11-2 and TRBJ1-2, the complete variable domain is EAGVAQSPRYKIIEKRQSVAFWCNPISGHATLYWYQQILGQGPKLLIQFQNNGVVDDSQLPKDRFSAERLKGVDSTLKIQPAKLEDSAVYLCASSLAGGSSVYGYTFGSGTRLTVV.

There are many counts of this clonotype. This rearrangement joins TRBV2 to TRBJ2-2; no clear D. Germline V lookup: CDR1 SNHLY, CDR2 FYNNEI. V was clipped by 5 bases and J by 3 bases, with 7 bases between them. This CDR3 comprises 13 residues. CDR3 in amino acids: CASSPLYTGELFF. In DNA, the CDR3 is TGTGCCAGCAGTCCGCTTTACACCGGGGAGCTGTTTTTT.

Regarding this clonotype: Being one base from a much bigger clone, this may be a read error. The rearrangement joins TRBV6-2 or TRBV6-3 to TRBJ2-2, with 10 bases fitting TRBD2. The CDR3 is 18 residues long. Germline loops: CDR1 MNHEY, CDR2 SVGEGT. Trimming removed 2 bases from V and 3 bases from J; junction bases left unmatched: 9. The CDR3, as DNA: TGTGCCAGCAGTTACATTACTAGCGGGGACGTGGACACCGGGGAGCTGTTTTTT. The encoded protein is CASSYITSGDVDTGELFF.

This clonotype was observed a few times. The chain combines TRBV24-1 with TRBJ2-3; TRBD2 matches at 14 bases. Germline V gives CDR1 KGHDR, CDR2 SFDVKD. The CDR3 sequence is 18 residues long. V shed 3 bases and J 5 bases; nucleotides not matched to a gene: 9. CDR3 region: CATSDQTGLAGVIDTQYF. The CDR3 nucleotides read TGTGCCACCAGTGATCAAACGGGACTAGCGGGAGTGATAGATACGCAGTATTTT.

This clonotype occurred a few times. The chain has TRBV29-1 and TRBJ2-7, with TRBD2 matching over 10 bases. The CDR3 totals 14 residues. V was clipped by 3 bases and J by 4 bases; unmatched bases: 6. Germline CDR1 SQVTM, CDR2 ANQGSEA. The CDR3 bases are TGCAGCGTTGATGGACTAGCGGAGGGATACGAGCAGTACTTC. Its protein product is CSVDGLAEGYEQYF.

This clonotype has more than one count but fewer than ten. This chain connects TRBV19 to TRBJ2-3, with D possibly matching TRBD2 (5 bases). V lost 5 bases to trimming and J lost 4 bases, with 13 bases between them. The germline gives CDR1 LNHDA, CDR2 SQIVND (reference sequence). CDR3 size: 14 residues. This CDR3 reads CASSEEVRADTQYF. CDR3 DNA: TGTGCCAGTAGTGAGGAGGTGCGGGCAGATACGCAGTATTTT.

This clonotype was seen at least ten times. This chain joins TRBV5-1 and TRBJ2-2, with D uncertain. V shed 4 bases and J shed 5 bases, with 9 bases lying between them. The germline V gene encodes CDR1 SGHRS and CDR2 YFSETQ. This CDR3 has 13 residues. CDR3 sequence reads: CASSPYVTGELFF. The CDR3 DNA follows: TGCGCCAGCAGCCCATATGTAACCGGGGAGCTGTTTTTT.

This clonotype was detected only a few times. V gene TRBV6-2 or TRBV6-3 combines with J gene TRBJ1-5; no clear D gene. There are 11 residues in the CDR3. Germline-derived CDR1 and CDR2 are MNHEY and SVGEGT. Between the trimmed V and J ends, which lost 2 bases and 10 bases, there was a span of 6 bases. CDR3 residues: CASSYPGPQHF. The CDR3 DNA reads as TGTGCCAGCAGTTACCCCGGCCCCCAGCATTTT.

This clonotype was picked up many times. The chain couples TRBV18 to TRBJ2-2, with D perhaps matching TRBD2 (6 bases). This CDR3 contains 17 residues. Per germline, CDR1 KGHSH and CDR2 LQKENI. The ends were cut back, 6 bases at V and 3 bases at J, with 20 bases in the middle. CDR3 in amino acids: CASSRRGLSSHTGELFF. CDR3 bases: TGTGCCAGCTCCCGGAGGGGTTTATCAAGCCACACCGGGGAGCTGTTTTTT.

The chain employs TRBV28 and TRBJ2-2; TRBD1 is a possible D gene (6 bases). V dropped 5 bases and J dropped 13 bases, with 17 bases sitting between them. Germline V gene data show CDR1 as MDHEN and CDR2 as SYDVKM. The CDR3 sequence is 13 residues long. CDR3 sequence (DNA): TGTGCCAGCAGTAGCGGACAGCCGAGGGGGCTGTTTTTT. As protein: CASSSGQPRGLFF.

This clonotype showed up many times. This rearrangement joins TRBV2 to TRBJ1-6; the D is unclear. V was pared by 7 bases and J by 5 bases, with 18 bases between. The V gene's germline CDR1 is SNHLY and CDR2 FYNNEI. This CDR3 region has 16 residues. The DNA for the CDR3 is TGTGCCAGCACTCTCCTGCGGACGACTAATAATTCACCCCTCCACTTT. Protein product: CASTLLRTTNNSPLHF.

In its sample, this clonotype was seen many times. This chain uses TRBV6-2 or TRBV6-3 with TRBJ2-7; the match to TRBD2 covers 8 bases. CDR1 is MNHEY, CDR2 SVGEGT, per germline. Trimming at V came to 4 bases and at J to 4 bases, leaving 3 bases not matched to a gene. The CDR3 extends over 13 amino acids. The CDR3 loop reads CASSWSGSYEQYF. The CDR3 DNA follows: TGTGCCAGCAGTTGGAGCGGGAGTTACGAGCAGTACTTC.

This clonotype has ten or more counts. V and J are TRBV4-1 and TRBJ2-7, with D possibly being TRBD1 (6 bases). Germline values: CDR1 MGHRA, CDR2 YSYEKL. This CDR3 comprises 17 residues. Trimming shortened V by 2 bases and J by 1 base, and 18 bases separated the two germline ends. CDR3 region: CASSQLPGHLLSYEQYF. DNA of the CDR3: TGCGCCAGCAGCCAACTTCCGGGACACCTGCTGTCCTACGAGCAGTACTTC.

V and J are TRBV12-3 or TRBV12-4 and TRBJ2-7; 7 bases line up with TRBD2. This CDR3 has 15 amino acids. The V and J ends lost 4 bases and 2 bases, in that order; junction bases with no gene match: 8. In nucleotides, the CDR3 is TGTGCCAGCAGTTCCAACGGCCGGGGGGCCTACGAGCAGTACTTC. Its protein is CASSSNGRGAYEQYF.

This clonotype was found many times. This chain links TRBV29-1 with TRBJ1-1; a weak D match, TRBD1 (6 bases). Trimming pared 6 bases from V and 1 base from J, leaving 21 bases between. This CDR3 spans 16 amino acids. Germline V gives CDR1 SQVTM, CDR2 ANQGSEA. The CDR3 loop reads CSVARVGGRGNTEAFF. The DNA of the CDR3 is TGCAGCGTCGCCCGGGTTGGGGGGCGCGGGAACACTGAAGCTTTCTTT.

The chain is built from TRBV7-9 and TRBJ2-7; 7 nucleotides line up with TRBD1. The CDR3 is 15 amino acids. Losses at the gene ends were 3 bases for V and 3 bases for J; bases not matched to a gene: 8. Germline V lookup: CDR1 SEHNR, CDR2 FQNEAQ (reference sequence). CDR3 DNA: TGTGCCAGCAGCTTTGGTGGTGGGACAGTCTACGAGCAGTACTTC. This encodes CASSFGGGTVYEQYF.